This entry lists 24 T cell receptor beta chains sequenced from one sample in a study of cytomegalovirus exposure and HLA in healthy donors. The PCR was carried out with 60 Vbeta primers and 13 Jbeta primers. Using immunoSEQ multiplex PCR, the repertoire was profiled, and TCRdb retains in-frame clones only, with some absent. The data hold approximately 61,000 clones, with 70% to 80% observed a single time. Sequenced material: PBMCs. These TCRs come from a man aged 45 to 65 in good health and CMV-seropositive.

V usage is TRBV7-2 and J usage is TRBJ2-1; 12 nucleotides match TRBD2. The V and J ends lost 2 bases and 0 bases, in that order; junction bases with no gene match: 2. Germline CDR1 is SGHTA and CDR2 is FQGNSA. The CDR3 sequence is 17 residues long. In nucleotides, the CDR3 is TGTGCCAGCAGCTTATCTAGCGGGGGGGCCTCCTACAATGAGCAGTTCTTC. Its protein is CASSLSSGGASYNEQFF.

The chain couples TRBV5-1 to TRBJ2-1, with 10 bases matching TRBD2. CDR3 length: 17 amino acids. V gave up 6 bases and J gave up 0 bases; unmatched junction bases: 9. CDR1 is SGHRS, CDR2 YFSETQ, per germline. The CDR3, as DNA: TGCGCCAGCACCGTCGCGGCTAGCGGGAGCTCCTACAATGAGCAGTTCTTC. Amino acids: CASTVAASGSSYNEQFF. Variable domain in full (rest from reference TRBV5-1 and TRBJ2-1): KAGVTQTPRYLIKTRGQQVTLSCSPISGHRSVSWYQQTPGQGLQFLFEYFSETQRNKGNFPGRFSGRQFSNSRSEMNVSTLELGDSALYLCASTVAASGSSYNEQFFGPGTRLTVL.

The gene calls are TRBV7-2 and TRBJ1-2, with 10 bases fitting TRBD1. With V trimmed by 1 base and J by 4 bases, 3 bases remained unmatched. Per germline, CDR1 SGHTA and CDR2 FQGNSA. CDR3 length: 15 residues. CDR3 sequence reads: CASSLGDRGSYGYTF. CDR3 sequence (DNA): TGTGCCAGCAGCTTAGGGGACAGGGGTTCCTATGGCTACACCTTC.

In DNA form, the CDR3 reads TGTGCCAGCACCCGGCTGAGTAGCGGGTTCACAGATACGCAGTATTTT. Its protein is CASTRLSSGFTDTQYF. The J gene is TRBJ2-3, the V gene TRBV9; 7 bases match TRBD2. This CDR3 is 16 amino acids long. CDR1 is SGDLS and CDR2 is YYNGEE in the germline V gene. With 6 bases clipped from V and 2 bases from J, the junction kept 12 bases outside the gene matches.

The V and J genes are TRBV9 and TRBJ2-1; D perhaps matches TRBD1 (6 bases). The germline V gene has CDR1 SGDLS and CDR2 YYNGEE. This CDR3 has 13 amino acids. The V end was cut by 7 bases, the J end by 1 base, with 9 bases between. CDR3 bases: TGTGCCAGCGGAACAGGGTCCTACAATGAGCAGTTCTTC. Translation gives CASGTGSYNEQFF.

V usage is TRBV6-5 and J usage is TRBJ2-1; D may be TRBD2 (6 bases). Looked up from germline, CDR1 is MNHEY and CDR2 is SVGAGI. The CDR3 is 14 residues long. Trimming removed 5 bases from V and 3 bases from J, with 11 bases in between. CDR3 residues: CASSRWRDYNEQFF. In DNA, the CDR3 is TGTGCCAGCAGTAGGTGGCGGGACTACAATGAGCAGTTCTTC.

This clone occurred a few times. This CDR3 is CASSWDSSYEQYF. Here the CDR3 DNA reads TGCGCCAGCAGCTGGGACAGCTCCTACGAGCAGTACTTC. The chain links TRBV5-1 to TRBJ2-7, with 7 nucleotides matching TRBD1. V trimming: 3 bases; J trimming: 0 bases; junction bases outside the gene matches: 0. The CDR3 totals 13 residues. Germline V gene lookup returns CDR1 SGHRS and CDR2 YFSETQ. Drawing the rest from reference TRBV5-1 and TRBJ2-7, the complete variable domain is KAGVTQTPRYLIKTRGQQVTLSCSPISGHRSVSWYQQTPGQGLQFLFEYFSETQRNKGNFPGRFSGRQFSNSRSEMNVSTLELGDSALYLCASSWDSSYEQYFGPGTRLTVT.

V usage is TRBV27 and J usage is TRBJ2-7, with 7 bases lining up with TRBD1. Germline values: CDR1 MNHEY, CDR2 SMNVEV (reference sequence). This CDR3 has 13 residues. Trimming cost V 5 bases and J 2 bases; bases outside gene matches: 3. CDR3 in amino acids: CASSDQGAYEQYF. DNA for the CDR3: TGTGCCAGCAGTGATCAGGGGGCCTACGAGCAGTACTTC.

The chain couples TRBV6-1 to TRBJ2-3; D is unclear. The germline V gene encodes CDR1 MNHNS and CDR2 SASEGT. The CDR3 consists of 15 residues. Trimming cost V 7 bases and J 3 bases, with 17 bases left between them. CDR3 bases: TGTGCCAGCACAGTCCTATGGAGCCAGACAGATACGCAGTATTTT. Its translation: CASTVLWSQTDTQYF.

A note on this clone: One junction end disagrees with the germline gene, perhaps due to a read error. This rearrangement joins TRBV9 to TRBJ1-2; 9 nucleotides line up with TRBD1. The V gene's germline CDR1 is SGDLS and CDR2 YYNGEE. The CDR3 extends over 12 amino acids. CDR3 in amino acids: CASSVVGQGPLF. For the CDR3, the DNA is TGTGCCAGCAGCGTAGTGGGACAGGGTCCGCTCTTC.

The chain employs TRBV2 and TRBJ2-1, with 8 bases identical to TRBD2. The ends lost 7 bases at V and 6 bases at J; junction bases unmatched: 11. The CDR3 contains 15 residues. Germline CDR1 reads SNHLY; CDR2 reads FYNNEI. CDR3 sequence reads: CASTPLRGGVNEQFF. In DNA, the CDR3 is TGTGCCAGCACCCCCCTACGGGGGGGGGTCAATGAGCAGTTCTTC.

CDR3 sequence: CASSAKSTGNEQFF. The CDR3 DNA sequence: TGTGCCAGCAGTGCGAAGTCGACGGGCAATGAGCAGTTCTTC. The rearrangement joins TRBV2 to TRBJ2-1; D remains unclear. The CDR3 extends over 14 amino acids. CDR1 is SNHLY, CDR2 FYNNEI, per germline. V lost 4 bases and J lost 6, with 13 bases in between.

The rearrangement links TRBV7-9 to TRBJ2-3; unclear D gene. The V gene lost 1 base and the J gene lost 2 bases, with 16 bases spanning the gap. Germline V lookup: CDR1 SEHNR, CDR2 FQNEAQ (reference sequence). This CDR3 has 17 residues. CDR3 nucleotides: TGTGCCAGCAGCTTAGTCTATCCCATTAGAGACACAGATACGCAGTATTTT. This gives the protein CASSLVYPIRDTDTQYF.

To note about this clone: The CDR3 does not close with the conserved phenylalanine or tryptophan, likely indicating a read error. The rearrangement links TRBV4-2 to TRBJ1-2, with no clear D. Germline V gene sequence: CDR1 LGHNA, CDR2 YNFKEQ. Deletions cut 1 base from V and 7 bases from J, with 13 bases between. The CDR3 is made up of 14 amino acids. The CDR3 DNA is TGTGCCAGCAGCCAAGGAGGAAATGTAATTGGCTACACCCTC. Protein sequence: CASSQGGNVIGYTL.

The chain recombines TRBV6-5 with TRBJ1-1; 7 nucleotides align to TRBD1. V shed 2 bases and J 12 bases; nucleotides not matched to a gene: 6. The germline CDR1 and CDR2 sequences are MNHEY and SVGAGI. The CDR3 has 12 residues. In nucleotides, the CDR3 is TGTGCCAGCAGTTACGACAGGGACCCAACTTTCTTT. Translating gives CASSYDRDPTFF.

The rearrangement uses TRBV6-1 and TRBJ1-5; a weak D match, TRBD1 (5 bases). Trimming took 6 bases from V and 4 from J, leaving 7 bases between them. From germline, CDR1 is MNHNS and CDR2 SASEGT. There are 12 residues in the CDR3. CDR3 coding DNA: TGTGCCAGCAGGGGGCAGAATCAGCCCCAGCATTTT. This codes for CASRGQNQPQHF.

The rearrangement uses TRBV18 and TRBJ1-1, with unresolved D. V lost 3 bases and J lost 1, with 9 bases in between. Germline CDR1 and CDR2: KGHSH and LQKENI. This CDR3 region has 14 residues. The chain's CDR3 is CASSPNRPNTEAFF. In DNA form, the CDR3 reads TGTGCCAGCTCACCGAACAGACCGAACACTGAAGCTTTCTTT. Together with reference TRBV18 and TRBJ1-1, the CDR3 gives the full variable domain: NAGVMQNPRHLVRRRGQEARLRCSPMKGHSHVYWYRQLPEEGLKFMVYLQKENIIDESGMPKERFSAEFPKEGPSILRIQQVVRGDSAAYFCASSPNRPNTEAFFGQGTRLTVV.

A note on this clone: The CDR3 does not close with the conserved phenylalanine or tryptophan, likely indicating a read error. This chain uses TRBV7-2 with TRBJ1-2; TRBD1 aligns across 8 bases. The CDR3 extends over 14 amino acids. Germline V lookup: CDR1 SGHTA, CDR2 FQGNSA. V lost 1 base and J lost 8; bases outside the gene matches: 6. The CDR3 loop reads CASSLDPGGMGYTS. The CDR3, as DNA: TGTGCCAGCAGCTTAGATCCAGGGGGCATGGGCTACACCTCC.

The chain's CDR3 is CASELGGQETQYF. The CDR3 DNA is TGTGCCAGTGAACTGGGGGGGCAAGAGACCCAGTACTTC. The chain uses TRBV2 and TRBJ2-5; 7 nucleotides match TRBD2. From germline, CDR1 is SNHLY and CDR2 FYNNEI. CDR3 length equals 13 residues. Germline trimming cut 9 bases from V and 2 bases from J; bases unmatched to any gene: 6.

Turning to this clone: A read error is the likely source, as a far larger clone sits one nucleotide away. The rearrangement joins TRBV4-2 to TRBJ2-1; D remains ambiguous. This CDR3 has 17 amino acids. CDR1 and CDR2 (germline): LGHNA, YNFKEQ. V gave up 0 bases and J gave up 3 bases, with 15 bases separating them. The chain's CDR3 is CASSQDMIVLIYNEQFF. CDR3 sequence (DNA): TGTGCCAGCAGCCAAGATATGATCGTACTCATCTACAATGAGCAGTTCTTC.

The rearrangement links TRBV19 to TRBJ2-7, with 8 bases fitting TRBD1. This CDR3 comprises 15 residues. V shed 5 bases and J 2 bases; nucleotides not matched to a gene: 8. CDR1 LNHDA and CDR2 SQIVND come from the germline V gene (reference sequence). The CDR3 nucleotides are TGTGCCAGTAGTGCCGACAGGGGCAACCCCTACGAGCAGTACTTC. Translation gives CASSADRGNPYEQYF.

The chain carries TRBV29-1 and TRBJ1-2; D is unresolved. In germline, CDR1 is SQVTM, CDR2 ANQGSEA. The germline V and J ends were trimmed by 4 bases and 6 bases, with 12 bases remaining between them. This CDR3 comprises 12 residues. The CDR3 nucleotides are TGCAGCGTTGTGGGAGGGTCCGATGGCTACACCTTC. Protein: CSVVGGSDGYTF.

The chain employs TRBV4-3 and TRBJ2-1, with a weak D call TRBD2 (6 bases). The CDR3 spans 18 residues. The V and J ends lost 0 bases and 3 bases respectively, with 18 bases between them. Germline CDR1 and CDR2: LGHNA and YSLEER. As DNA, the CDR3 is TGCGCCAGCAGCCAAGATTTTAACGGGGGTGCGATCTACAATGAGCAGTTCTTC. Amino acid sequence: CASSQDFNGGAIYNEQFF.

This clone was picked up a small number of times. The CDR3 region is CASSIDSSGNTIYF. In nucleotides, the CDR3 is TGTGCCAGTAGTATAGATAGCTCTGGAAACACCATATATTTT. V and J are TRBV19 and TRBJ1-3; D unresolved. V was shortened by 0 bases and J by 0 bases, with 3 bases between the two germline ends. This CDR3 spans 14 amino acids. Germline lookup yields CDR1 LNHDA and CDR2 SQIVND (reference sequence).